These 5 T cell receptor beta chains were sequenced from one sample in a study of CD8 T cells in ankylosing spondylitis. Each CDR3 protein gets one entry after TCRdb re-called the 5' RACE reads with MiXCR. The data hold about 200,000 distinct CDR3 sequences, with roughly 24% observed a single time. Sequenced: blood, either unsorted or a sorted T cell fraction (not recorded which). Every receptor here comes from a male donor with ankylosing spondylitis or in good health (not recorded which).

This clonotype was seen many times. The chain uses TRBV20-1 and TRBJ2-7, with D possibly matching TRBD2 (5 bases). This CDR3 has 14 amino acids. Germline V CDR1 and CDR2: DFQATT, SNEGSKA (reference sequence). Trimming removed 0 bases from V and 3 bases from J, with 12 bases in between. The CDR3 bases are TGCAGTGCTAGAGACGAGGGATTAATCTACGAGCAGTACTTC. Its translation is CSARDEGLIYEQYF.

This clonotype was counted a few times. V gene TRBV19 combines with J gene TRBJ2-1; no reliable D call. Germline V gives CDR1 LNHDA, CDR2 SQIVND (reference sequence). V lost 5 bases and J lost 2, with 13 bases in between. This CDR3 comprises 15 residues. The CDR3 region is CASSARLDPYNEQFF. CDR3 nucleotide sequence: TGTGCCAGTAGTGCCCGGCTAGATCCCTACAATGAGCAGTTCTTC.

Concerning this clonotype: A much larger clone is a single base away; this may be a read error. The chain has TRBV20-1 and TRBJ1-6; D is perhaps TRBD1 (5 bases). CDR1 DFQATT and CDR2 SNEGSKA come from the germline V gene (reference sequence). This CDR3 contains 13 residues. In nucleotides, the CDR3 is TGCGGTGCTCAAACACGGACGGGGCCTCCCCTCCACTTT. It codes for CGAQTRTGPPLHF.

This clonotype was seen once. This chain links TRBV20-1 with TRBJ2-2, with TRBD1 as a possible D gene (5 bases). Trimming took 0 bases from V and 3 from J, leaving 11 bases between them. Per the germline V gene, CDR1 is DFQATT and CDR2 is SNEGSKA (reference sequence). The CDR3 is made up of 15 amino acids. In nucleotides, the CDR3 is TGCAGTGCTAGAGATCTCGACAGTTACACCGGGGAGCTGTTTTTT. Protein: CSARDLDSYTGELFF.

This clonotype appeared many times. This chain connects TRBV5-6 to TRBJ2-3; D may be TRBD1 or TRBD2 (5 bases each). V shed 5 bases and J shed 8 bases, with 18 bases lying between them. CDR1 is SGHDT, CDR2 YYEEEE, per germline. This CDR3 has 14 residues. The CDR3 sequence is CASSLGRTRGTQYF. The CDR3 DNA reads as TGTGCCAGCAGTCTGGGGCGGACTCGCGGTACGCAGTATTTT.